This TCR beta chain was captured by sequencing in a study of graft-versus-host responses after intestinal transplantation. Study-level information: Uniformly, recipients were administered anti-thymocyte globulin induction with subsequent tacrolimus and steroids for about 3 years.

With regard to this clone: Its matching antigen is unknown.

General study results and limits: Where graft-donor T cell macrochimerism was present, patients had high graft-versus-host to host-versus-graft clonal ratios in allografts. Declines in HvG clones occurring early post-transplant were associated with peak circulating GvH clone levels.

Produced via immunoSEQ multiplex PCR; TCRdb's table is partial and in-frame only. Among 90,000 to 130,000 clones listed, approximately 93% were seen once. From germline, CDR1 is SGHRS and CDR2 YFSETQ. This CDR3 spans 16 amino acids. Trimming cost V 0 bases and J 6 bases; bases outside gene matches: 4. The chain uses TRBV5-1 and TRBJ2-2; 11 bases align to TRBD2. The starting material was unstimulated CD8+ T cells sorted from spleen or lymph node cells, obtained before transplant. The clonotype was recovered from a human donor who was the organ donor for an intestinal transplant. The CDR3 region has the DNA TGCGCCAGCAGCTTGGGGACTAGCGGGCAATCCGGGGAGCTGTTTTTT. This encodes CASSLGTSGQSGELFF.